This TCR beta chain comes out of a study of CXCR3-negative and CXCR3-positive naive CD8 T cells. Study context: For each library, about 1.5 +/- 0.3 million TRB reads were obtained, roughly 140 million in total.

CD45RO-CCR7+CD27+CD95- expression identified naive CD8+ T cells. Per germline, CDR1 LGHDT and CDR2 YNNKEL (reference sequence). The CDR3 has 15 residues. Whole-study results and caveats: Relative to CXCR3-negative naive cells, CXCR3-positive naive cells had more hydrophobic TRB CDR3s. Similar levels of surface CD5 were seen between naive subsets; TCR strength was inferred from TRB CDR3 properties.

On this clonotype itself: Antigen: not known.

cDNA libraries for TRB were generated by 5' RACE incorporating UMI labels. TCRdb re-called the 5' RACE reads; one entry per CDR3 protein, DNA not given. The sample totals roughly 140,000 distinct CDR3 sequences; its top ten clones hold under 0.35%. The rearrangement links TRBV3-1 to TRBJ2-7; absent DNA, TCRdb's TRBD1 call cannot be checked. Material: naive CXCR3+ CD8+ T cells from blood. The subset denotes: CD45RO-CCR7+CD27+CD95- naive CD8+ T cells expressing CXCR3 (TNR3+). The TCR was taken from a human donor in good health. Some clones in this sample may be carry-over from other donors' samples. This CDR3 reads CASSQEQTVSYEQYF.